This TCR beta chain was documented in a study of T-cell reconstitution after alpha-beta-depleted transplantation in children (TCRdb year 2016). About the investigation overall: Using TCR repertoire profiling, the study followed T-cell immune reconstitution in a quantitative way in children after TCRalphabeta/CD19-depleted allogeneic hematopoietic cell transplantation.

Overall study results and their limits: Over subsequent months, a decline in hyperexpanded clone frequencies was noted, and after one year, T-cell counts and TCRbeta diversity were mostly ascribed to newly produced T cells. In some patients, high TCRbeta diversity at day 60 was attributed to recipient T cells and intrathymic progenitors that had survived conditioning. The apparently early recovery of alphabetaT-cell counts about two months after transplant reportedly depended on only several hundred rapidly expanded clones that came from non-depleted graft cells.

Sample treatment or condition, as interpreted from the label and publication: allogeneic hematopoietic cell transplantation with graft depleted of TCRalphabeta T cells and CD19 B cells. The children who served as transplant recipients had been given grafts of TCRalphabeta/CD19-depleted allogeneic hematopoietic cells. The germline V gene specifies MDHEN as CDR1 and SYDVKM as CDR2. The CDR3 starts with the cysteine, ends with the phenylalanine, and has 15 residues. Of all the DNA, just the CDR3 is kept, 45 bases in frame from base 1. This clonotype showed up many times. The target of this receptor is not known. One junction end does not reproduce the germline sequence, and a read error may be involved. The library came from PCR. Instrument used: Illumina HiSeq 2500. Molecular barcoding was employed in the preparation of TCR libraries, with unique molecular identifiers being used to normalize TCRbeta repertoire quantification. Using fastp trimming at Q25 and MiXCR clonotype assembly, TCRdb reanalyzed the public sequencing data and kept in-frame beta chains. Entries are consolidated by CDR3 protein sequence, retaining the most common genes and DNA. A total of nearly 200,000 distinct CDR3 sequences appear in this sample, 5% to 6.5% of them only once. The top ten clonotypes cover around 4.4% of the sample.

The chain couples TRBV28 to TRBJ1-5; 9 junctional bases match TRBD1. Here the sequenced sample was PBMCs, taken before TCRalphabeta/CD19-depleted stem cell transplant. This clonotype was sampled from a girl younger than two with combined immunodeficiency, due to receive a stem cell transplant. For the CDR3, the sequence is CASKMTGGFYQLQHF. The bases read TGTGCCAGCAAGATGACAGGGGGTTTCTATCAGCTCCAGCATTTT.